This T cell receptor (beta chain) was documented in a study of OX40 agonist ivuxolimab in advanced cancers. On the study more broadly: Dose-escalation patients had hepatocellular carcinoma, melanoma, renal cell or head and neck cancer.

This CDR3 is 11 amino acids long. Trimming took off 2 bases at V and 5 bases at J, with 7 bases between the two ends. Germline CDR1 SQVTM, CDR2 ANQGSEA. This clone was seen a single time. Libraries were prepared by immunoSEQ multiplex PCR; TCRdb keeps only in-frame clonotypes and omits some of them. The sample carries about 94,000 clones, approximately 90% recorded once. The material sequenced was CD4+ or CD8+ T cells sorted from blood, taken in a trial of the OX40 agonist ivuxolimab. V gene TRBV29-1 combines with J gene TRBJ2-7; D unresolved. The receptor comes from an adult with an advanced solid tumor such as melanoma, head and neck, liver or kidney cancer. The CDR3, as DNA: TGCAGCGTTGAAAAAGGGAACGAGCAGTACTTC. Its protein is CSVEKGNEQYF.